This TCR beta chain was retrieved from a study of shared clonotypes between healthy human individuals. Concerning this clone: What it recognizes is unknown.

Overall study findings and caveats: The donor pool, a small one, limited the genetic and exposure-history diversity represented.

The unsorted PBMC replicate PCRs were performed with about 300 ng DNA, 30,000 to 35,000 T cell genomes. Assay: immunoSEQ multiplex PCR; the TCRdb copy retains only in-frame clones and omits some. The repertoire holds roughly 500,000 clones, with 81% as singletons. This CDR3 is built from 17 residues. CDR1 is SNHLY, CDR2 FYNNEI, per germline. The V end was cut by 2 bases, the J end by 3 bases, with 14 bases between. The donor cohort consisted entirely of Caucasian adults residing in Nashville, Tennessee. This sequence originates from a woman aged 40 to 50 in good health. Some clones in this sample may be carry-over from other donors' samples. The chain recombines TRBV2 with TRBJ2-6; possibly TRBD2 for D (7 bases). The sequencing input was PBMCs. The CDR3 DNA follows: TGTGCCAGCAGTGAATATCGGGGGGCACATGGGGCCAACGTCCTGACTTTC. It is translated as CASSEYRGAHGANVLTF. The full variable domain, rest sourced from reference TRBV2 and TRBJ2-6, is EPEVTQTPSHQVTQMGQEVILRCVPISNHLYFYWYRQILGQKVEFLVSFYNNEISEKSEIFDDQFSVERPDGSNFTLKIRSTKLEDSAMYFCASSEYRGAHGANVLTFGAGSRLTVL.